This passage covers 15 T cell receptor beta chains from one sample sequenced in a study of cytomegalovirus exposure and HLA in healthy donors. The PCR contained 60 Vbeta and 13 Jbeta primers. Profiling relied on immunoSEQ multiplex PCR, and the TCRdb table lists in-frame clones only, not all of them. Of 150,000 to 200,000 clones listed, around 80% were seen once; the top ten hold about 2%. What was sequenced was PBMCs. The receptors stem from a woman aged 50 to 60 in good health and CMV-seronegative.

Comments on this clone: The junction shows a germline mismatch at one end, possibly a read error. This chain links TRBV7-7 with TRBJ2-1, with 10 bases that match TRBD2. This CDR3 has 15 residues. The germline V gene encodes CDR1 SSHAT and CDR2 FNYEAQ (reference sequence). The CDR3 region is CASSLGGTSANEQFF. The CDR3 DNA sequence: TGTGCTAGCAGCTTAGGTGGGACTAGCGCCAATGAGCAGTTCTTC. Complete variable domain (other parts from reference TRBV7-7 and TRBJ2-1): GAGVSQSPRYKVTKRGQDVTLRCDPISSHATLYWYQQALGQGPEFLTYFNYEAQPDKSGLPSDRFSAERPEGSISTLTIQRTEQRDSAMYRCASSLGGTSANEQFFGPGTRLTVL.

The rearrangement joins TRBV4-1 to TRBJ2-6; D not resolved. The CDR3 is 15 amino acids. From germline, CDR1 is MGHRA and CDR2 YSYEKL. The V end was cut by 1 base, the J end by 2 bases, with 6 bases between. As DNA, the CDR3 is TGCGCCAGCAGCCAAGTGGGCGCTGGGGCCAACGTCCTGACTTTC. Amino acids: CASSQVGAGANVLTF.

This chain joins TRBV5-5 and TRBJ2-7; D unclear. Germline CDR1 reads SGHKS; CDR2 reads YYEKEE (reference sequence). The CDR3 is 12 amino acids. Trimming stripped 4 bases from V and 3 bases from J, with 8 bases between. The CDR3 region has the DNA TGTGCCAGCAGCGTGACAAACTACGAGCAGTACTTC. This sequence encodes CASSVTNYEQYF.

The J gene is TRBJ2-7, the V gene TRBV29-1; the D gene is possibly TRBD2 (6 bases). The V and J ends lost 5 bases and 0 bases respectively, with 17 bases between them. The germline V gene encodes CDR1 SQVTM and CDR2 ANQGSEA. This CDR3 contains 15 residues. The CDR3 bases are TGCAGCGTTCGGGGAGGAGCGACCCACTCCTACGAGCAGTACTTC. This gives the protein CSVRGGATHSYEQYF.

This CDR3 reads CASSQEKRTNAYGYTF. CDR3 nucleotide sequence: TGTGCCAGCAGCCAAGAGAAAAGGACAAACGCGTATGGCTACACCTTC. The genes are TRBV4-2 and TRBJ1-2, with D perhaps matching TRBD1 (5 bases). Deletions cut 0 bases from V and 5 bases from J, with 16 bases between. The CDR3 sequence is 16 residues long. CDR1 and CDR2 (germline): LGHNA, YNFKEQ.

This clone appeared a few times. The rearrangement uses TRBV19 and TRBJ2-1; TRBD2 is a possible D gene (6 bases). V lost 6 bases, J lost 0 bases, and 12 bases lay in between. The CDR3 sequence is 15 residues long. Germline CDR1 reads LNHDA; CDR2 reads SQIVND (reference sequence). CDR3 protein: CASRDRAGSYNEQFF. CDR3 bases: TGTGCCAGTAGGGATCGAGCGGGCTCCTACAATGAGCAGTTCTTC.

The J gene is TRBJ2-7, the V gene TRBV2; 13 bases map to TRBD2. This CDR3 region has 14 residues. The germline V gene has CDR1 SNHLY and CDR2 FYNNEI. The V gene end was trimmed by 6 bases and the J gene end by 7 bases; junction bases not matched to a gene: 6. CDR3 protein: CASSRTSGRKEQYF. The CDR3, as DNA: TGTGCCAGCAGCCGGACTAGCGGGAGAAAGGAGCAGTACTTC.

This chain links TRBV6-6 with TRBJ1-5; 8 nucleotides agree with TRBD1. This CDR3 region has 16 residues. CDR1 MNHNY and CDR2 SVGAGI come from the germline V gene (reference sequence). Trimming at V came to 11 bases and at J to 0 bases, leaving 12 bases not matched to a gene. The CDR3 sequence: CAGGDSTGVSNQPQHF. CDR3 nucleotide sequence: TGTGCCGGCGGGGATTCGACAGGGGTTAGCAATCAGCCCCAGCATTTT.

V gene TRBV25-1 combines with J gene TRBJ1-6; 8 positions agree with TRBD1. Trimming removed 3 bases from V and 7 bases from J; junction bases left unmatched: 5. From germline, CDR1 is MGHDK and CDR2 SYGVNS. The CDR3 has 15 amino acids. The CDR3 DNA is TGTGCCAGCAGTGACCGGACAGGGCGGAATTCACCCCTCCACTTT. Encoded protein: CASSDRTGRNSPLHF.

The chain combines TRBV30 with TRBJ1-5; D gene ambiguous. Trimming pared 6 bases from V and 9 bases from J, leaving 15 bases between. CDR3 length equals 12 residues. The germline V gene has CDR1 GTSNPN and CDR2 SVGIG (reference sequence). CDR3: CACENSDLPQHF. CDR3 coding DNA: TGTGCCTGTGAGAACAGTGATTTGCCCCAGCATTTT. The full variable domain, rest sourced from reference TRBV30 and TRBJ1-5, is SQTIHQWPATLVQPVGSPLSLECTVEGTSNPNLYWYRQAAGRGLQLLFYSVGIGQISSEVPQNLSASRPQDRQFILSSKKLLLSDSGFYLCACENSDLPQHFGDGTRLSIL.

J is TRBJ1-2 and V is TRBV15; D may be TRBD1 (5 bases). Trimming took 2 bases from V and 8 from J, leaving 9 bases between them. CDR3 length equals 12 residues. CDR1 is LNHNV and CDR2 is YYDKDF in the germline V gene (reference sequence). CDR3 DNA sequence: TGTGCCACCAGCAGAAGACAGTTGGGCTACACCTTC. It translates to CATSRRQLGYTF.

This clone was detected a few times. The V call is TRBV29-1, the J call TRBJ2-5, with D unresolved. The CDR3 extends over 12 amino acids. CDR1 is SQVTM and CDR2 is ANQGSEA in the germline V gene. V was clipped by 4 bases and J by 2 bases, with 8 bases between them. The chain's CDR3 is CSVGQSQETQYF. CDR3 DNA: TGCAGCGTTGGGCAGTCACAAGAGACCCAGTACTTC.

This clone has more than one count but fewer than ten. As DNA, the CDR3 is TGTGCCAGCAGTGTTCAGGGGTGGGACAGCAATCAGCCCCAGCATTTT. Its protein product is CASSVQGWDSNQPQHF. This chain links TRBV2 with TRBJ1-5; possibly TRBD1 for D (6 bases). The germline gives CDR1 SNHLY, CDR2 FYNNEI. V dropped 4 bases and J dropped 1 base, with 14 bases sitting between them. This CDR3 comprises 16 residues.

This clone was observed once. The chain has TRBV6-6 and TRBJ2-2, with a possible D match to TRBD1 (6 bases). From germline, CDR1 is MNHNY and CDR2 SVGAGI (reference sequence). Trimming shortened V by 5 bases and J by 4 bases, and 11 bases separated the two germline ends. CDR3 size: 14 residues. As DNA, the CDR3 is TGTGCCAGCAGTGCATACAGGGCCACCGGGGAGCTGTTTTTT. Its protein product is CASSAYRATGELFF.

This clone was picked up a small number of times. DNA for the CDR3: TGTGCCAGCAGCCCACACAATAGCAATCAGCCCCAGCATTTT. Protein sequence: CASSPHNSNQPQHF. The V and J genes are TRBV7-9 and TRBJ1-5; D is unresolved. With 5 bases removed from V and 0 bases from J, the gap between germline ends came to 8 bases. The CDR3 contains 14 residues. From germline, CDR1 is SEHNR and CDR2 FQNEAQ (reference sequence).